Listed below are T cell receptor beta chains from one sample, sequenced in a study of memory CD4+ T cells and cytomegalovirus serostatus. The table came from immunoSEQ multiplex PCR; TCRdb's copy has only in-frame clones and leaves some out. The repertoire holds about 58,000 clones, with roughly 84% as singletons. The specimen was memory CD4+ T cells from blood. Receptor source: an adult in good health and CMV-seronegative. Some clones in this sample may be carry-over from other donors' samples. CDR3s include the opening cysteine and the closing phenylalanine or tryptophan. D genes are given only for firm matches. The size entry is marked missing in some rows and otherwise reads once, few, many or a size class.

TRBV6-1	-	12	TRBJ1-2	-	CASSAISYGYTF	TGTGCCAGCAGTGCGATCAGCTATGGCTACACCTTC
TRBV28	few	16	TRBJ2-3	TRBD2	CASSGGLAVSTDTQYF	TGTGCCAGCAGTGGGGGACTAGCGGTGAGCACAGATACGCAGTATTTT
TRBV5-4	-	13	TRBJ1-1	-	CASSLAPNTEAFF	TGTGCCAGCAGCTTGGCCCCGAACACTGAAGCTTTCTTT
TRBV7-2	few	15	TRBJ1-6	TRBD1	CASSLTGGSGSPLHF	TGTGCCAGCAGCCTGACAGGGGGCTCAGGCTCACCCCTCCACTTT
TRBV19	-	14	TRBJ1-6	-	CASSIVADNSPLHF	TGTGCCAGTAGTATAGTGGCGGATAATTCACCCCTCCACTTT
TRBV11-3	-	16	TRBJ2-3	TRBD2	CASSFGSGLASDTQYF	TGTGCCAGCAGCTTCGGGTCAGGACTAGCGTCGGATACGCAGTATTTT
TRBV29-1	-	13	TRBJ2-7	-	CSVVGTSSYEQYF	TGCAGCGTTGTGGGGACATCGTCCTACGAGCAGTACTTC
TRBV9	-	16	TRBJ2-7	TRBD2	CASSVSAGGGLYEQYF	TGTGCCAGCAGCGTAAGTGCTGGGGGAGGGCTTTACGAGCAGTACTTC
TRBV29-1	medium-sized	13	TRBJ1-1	-	CSVGGVMNTEAFF	TGCAGCGTTGGCGGGGTAATGAACACTGAAGCTTTCTTT
TRBV5-6	-	17	TRBJ2-1	TRBD2	CASSYPGTGGSYNEQFF	TGTGCCAGCAGCTATCCCGGGACGGGAGGGTCCTACAATGAGCAGTTCTTC
TRBV4-2	few	16	TRBJ2-1	TRBD2	CASSQFSSGRVYEQFF	TGTGCCAGCAGCCAATTCTCTAGCGGGAGGGTTTATGAGCAGTTCTTC
TRBV7-8	-	19	TRBJ2-3	TRBD2	CASSPGRTSGRGSADTQYF	TGTGCCAGCAGCCCTGGGAGGACTAGCGGGAGGGGGTCCGCAGATACGCAGTATTTT
TRBV30	-	15	TRBJ2-2	-	CAWRRLTGRAGELFF	TGTGCCTGGAGAAGGCTGACAGGCCGGGCCGGGGAGCTGTTTTTT
TRBV6-1	-	15	TRBJ2-2	TRBD2	CASSVVRGGTGELFF	TGTGCCAGCAGTGTGGTCCGGGGGGGGACCGGGGAGCTGTTTTTT
TRBV14	-	14	TRBJ1-1	TRBD1	CASSPSHRGREAFF	TGTGCCAGCAGCCCGAGCCACAGGGGGCGGGAAGCTTTCTTT